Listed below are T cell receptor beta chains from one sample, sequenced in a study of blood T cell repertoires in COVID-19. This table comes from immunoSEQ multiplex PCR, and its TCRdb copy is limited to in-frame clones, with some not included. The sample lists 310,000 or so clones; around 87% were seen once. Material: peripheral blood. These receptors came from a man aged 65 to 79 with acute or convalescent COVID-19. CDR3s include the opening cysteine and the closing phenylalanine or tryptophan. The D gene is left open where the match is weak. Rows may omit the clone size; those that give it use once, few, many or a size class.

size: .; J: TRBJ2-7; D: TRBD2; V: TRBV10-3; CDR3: CAISSGRPYEQYF; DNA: TGTGCCATCAGCAGCGGGAGGCCCTACGAGCAGTACTTC
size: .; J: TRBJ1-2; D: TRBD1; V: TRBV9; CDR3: CASSVAGTGSSGYTF; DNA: TGTGCCAGCAGCGTAGCGGGGACAGGGTCTAGTGGCTACACCTTC
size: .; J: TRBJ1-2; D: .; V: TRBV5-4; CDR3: CASSSLRLGASNYGYTF; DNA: TGTGCCAGCAGTTCCCTGCGACTGGGGGCCTCTAACTATGGCTACACCTTC
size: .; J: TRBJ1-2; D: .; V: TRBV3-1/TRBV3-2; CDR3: CASSLRGGVNGYTF; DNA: TGTGCCAGCAGCCTGCGCGGGGGGGTGAATGGCTACACCTTC
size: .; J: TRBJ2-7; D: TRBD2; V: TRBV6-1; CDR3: CASSESSGGSYEQYF; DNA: TGTGCCAGCAGTGAAAGCAGCGGGGGCTCCTACGAGCAGTACTTC
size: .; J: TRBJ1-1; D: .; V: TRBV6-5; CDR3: CASRTGSGEAFF; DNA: TGTGCCAGCAGAACAGGGAGCGGTGAAGCTTTCTTT
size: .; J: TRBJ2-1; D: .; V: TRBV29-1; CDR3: CSVEPDSYNEQFF; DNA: TGCAGCGTCGAACCGGACAGTTACAATGAGCAGTTCTTC
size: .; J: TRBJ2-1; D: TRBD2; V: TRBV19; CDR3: CASSNSGTSYNEQFF; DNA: TGTGCCAGTAGTAACAGCGGGACTTCCTACAATGAGCAGTTCTTC
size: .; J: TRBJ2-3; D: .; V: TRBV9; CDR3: CASSVAAGSADTQYF; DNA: TGTGCCAGCAGCGTAGCTGCGGGGTCCGCAGATACGCAGTATTTT
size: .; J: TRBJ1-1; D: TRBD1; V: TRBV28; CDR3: CASSRFRTGSTEAFF; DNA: TGTGCCAGCAGCCGATTTCGGACAGGGAGCACTGAAGCTTTCTTT
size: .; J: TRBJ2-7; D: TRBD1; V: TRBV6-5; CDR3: CASRRQGSYEQYF; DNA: TGTGCCAGCAGACGACAGGGATCCTACGAGCAGTACTTC
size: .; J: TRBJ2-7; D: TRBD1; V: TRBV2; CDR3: CASTQGYGEQYF; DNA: TGTGCCAGCACACAGGGGTATGGCGAGCAGTACTTC
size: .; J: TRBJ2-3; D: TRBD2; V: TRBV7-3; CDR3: CASTQRGGGGADTQYF; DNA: TGTGCCAGCACCCAAAGGGGAGGCGGGGGGGCTGATACGCAGTATTTT
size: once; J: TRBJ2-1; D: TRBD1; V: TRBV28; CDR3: CASSSPGTGGVEQFF; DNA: TGTGCCAGCAGTTCCCCCGGGACAGGGGGCGTTGAGCAGTTCTTC
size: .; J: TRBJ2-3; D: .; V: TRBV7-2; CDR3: CASSKDSPTDTQYF; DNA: TGTGCCAGCAGCAAGGACTCCCCCACAGATACGCAGTATTTT
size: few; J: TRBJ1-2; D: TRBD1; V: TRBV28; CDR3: CASSFLQGGGYTF; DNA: TGTGCCAGCAGTTTTTTGCAGGGGGGTGGCTACACCTTC
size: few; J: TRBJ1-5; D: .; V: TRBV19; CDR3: CASSSSKGGYSNQPQHF; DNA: TGTGCCAGTAGTAGTTCCAAAGGGGGATATAGCAATCAGCCCCAGCATTTT
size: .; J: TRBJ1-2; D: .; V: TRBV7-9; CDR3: CASTPQTSRGGYGYTF; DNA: TGTGCCAGCACCCCCCAGACCTCCAGGGGCGGCTATGGCTACACCTTC
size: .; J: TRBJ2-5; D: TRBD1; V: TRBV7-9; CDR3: CASSLVDRYQETQYF; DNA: TGTGCCAGCAGCTTAGTGGACAGGTACCAAGAGACCCAGTACTTC
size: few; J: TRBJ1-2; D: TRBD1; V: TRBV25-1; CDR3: CASSGTGWGYGYTF; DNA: TGTGCCAGCAGTGGGACAGGGTGGGGGTATGGCTACACCTTC
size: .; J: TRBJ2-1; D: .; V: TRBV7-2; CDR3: CASSGLVKGSYNEQFF; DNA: TGTGCCAGCAGCGGGCTCGTGAAGGGGTCCTACAATGAGCAGTTCTTC
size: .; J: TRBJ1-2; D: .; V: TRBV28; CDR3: CASSHGGGGYYGYTF; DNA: TGTGCCAGCAGCCACGGAGGGGGGGGATACTATGGCTACACCTTC
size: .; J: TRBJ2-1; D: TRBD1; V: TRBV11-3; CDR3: CASSSSDRVLYNEQFF; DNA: TGTGCCAGCAGCTCTTCCGACAGGGTGCTCTACAATGAGCAGTTCTTC
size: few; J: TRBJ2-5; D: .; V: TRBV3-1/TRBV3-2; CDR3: CASSLCGDRQKETQYF; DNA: TGTGCCAGCAGCCTTTGCGGGGACAGACAAAAAGAGACCCAGTACTTC
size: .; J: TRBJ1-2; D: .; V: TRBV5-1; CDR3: CASSPSAGVEDGYTF; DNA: TGCGCCAGCAGCCCGTCAGCGGGGGTAGAGGATGGCTACACCTTC
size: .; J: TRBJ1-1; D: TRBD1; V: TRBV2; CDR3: CASSGDRATEAFF; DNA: TGTGCCAGCAGTGGGGACAGGGCCACTGAAGCTTTCTTT
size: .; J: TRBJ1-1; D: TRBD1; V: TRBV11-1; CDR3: CASSSRDRDRSTEAFF; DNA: TGTGCCAGCAGCTCCCGGGACAGGGATAGAAGCACTGAAGCTTTCTTT
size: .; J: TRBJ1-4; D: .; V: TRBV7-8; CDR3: CASSLGGGTTNEKLFF; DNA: TGTGCCAGCAGCTTAGGGGGAGGAACAACTAATGAAAAACTGTTTTTT
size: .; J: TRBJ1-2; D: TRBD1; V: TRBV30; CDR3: CATTRQGADYGYTF; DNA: TGTGCCACGACCCGACAGGGGGCCGACTATGGCTACACCTTC
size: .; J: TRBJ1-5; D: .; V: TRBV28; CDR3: CASSPPRQASYSNQPQHF; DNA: TGTGCCAGCAGTCCCCCGAGACAGGCCTCTTATAGCAATCAGCCCCAGCATTTT
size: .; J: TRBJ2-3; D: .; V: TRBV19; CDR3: CASSIVPAGGDTQYF; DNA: TGTGCCAGTAGTATAGTCCCAGCGGGTGGAGATACGCAGTATTTT
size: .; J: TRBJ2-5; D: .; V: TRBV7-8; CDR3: CASSRGHLWETQYF; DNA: TGTGCCAGCAGCCGAGGACATCTCTGGGAGACCCAGTACTTC
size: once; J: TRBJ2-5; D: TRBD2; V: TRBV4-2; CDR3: CASSPRLAGHNGQETQYF; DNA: TGTGCCAGCAGCCCCCGACTAGCGGGGCATAATGGGCAAGAGACCCAGTACTTC
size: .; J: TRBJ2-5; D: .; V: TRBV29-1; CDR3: CSVTRETQYF; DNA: TGCAGCGTGACTAGAGAGACCCAGTACTTC
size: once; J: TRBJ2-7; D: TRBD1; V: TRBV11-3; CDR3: CASSPTGGEQYF; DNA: TGTGCCAGCAGCCCTACAGGGGGCGAGCAGTACTTC
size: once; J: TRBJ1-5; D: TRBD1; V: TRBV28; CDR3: CASSDSGGRDQPQHF; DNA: TGTGCCAGCAGCGATTCAGGGGGCCGCGATCAGCCCCAGCATTTT
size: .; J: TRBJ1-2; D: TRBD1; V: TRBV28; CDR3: CASSATGFNNYGYTF; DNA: TGTGCCAGCAGTGCGACAGGGTTTAATAACTATGGCTACACCTTC
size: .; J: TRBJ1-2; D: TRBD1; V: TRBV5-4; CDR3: CASNTGQGYGYTF; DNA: TGTGCCAGCAATACTGGACAGGGCTATGGCTACACCTTC
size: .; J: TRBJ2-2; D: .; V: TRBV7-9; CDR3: CASSLQGTGELFF; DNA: TGTGCCAGCAGCTTACAGGGAACCGGGGAGCTGTTTTTT
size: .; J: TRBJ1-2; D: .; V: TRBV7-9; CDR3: CASSHSTGINGYTF; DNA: TGTGCCAGCAGCCATTCCACAGGGATCAATGGCTACACCTTC
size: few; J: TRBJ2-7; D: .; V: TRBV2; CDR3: CASTEGEALRVQYF; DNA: TGTGCCAGCACGGAAGGAGAGGCCCTACGGGTGCAGTACTTC